The clone carrying this T cell receptor (beta chain) was observed a handful of times. Its antigen is not identified. This record comes from a study of cytomegalovirus exposure and HLA in healthy donors. Study-level points and caveats: DRB1 had the most TCR associations and HLA-C the fewest, a later analysis found, with rates varying by HLA locus. An analysis done earlier found most TCR beta V segments productive about 87% or about 30% of the time. In a later analysis, 16,951 TCR beta sequences were associated with HLA alleles at 0.05 false discovery rate.

The CDR3 sequence is 9 residues long. Germline V CDR1 and CDR2: MNHNY, SVGAGI (reference sequence). Trimming left V 7 bases short and J 6 bases short, with 3 bases between. Researchers ran the PCR with 60 Vbeta and 13 Jbeta primers. Using immunoSEQ multiplex PCR, the repertoire was profiled, and TCRdb retains in-frame clones only, with some absent. Of about 130,000 clones listed, roughly 78% are singletons. This sequence was found in a young man in good health. The V and J genes are TRBV6-6 and TRBJ1-1, with D uncertain. The sequenced sample consisted of PBMCs. In DNA, the CDR3 is TGTGCCAGCACCGCTGAAGCTTTCTTT. This gives the protein CASTAEAFF.